These 25 T cell receptor beta chains were sequenced from one sample in a study of blood T cells in healthy people across ages. Primed by a sample-barcoded 5' primer and a J-beta primer mix, a second PCR proceeded for about 6 to 11 cycles. TCRdb independently ran MiXCR on the 5' RACE reads; one entry per CDR3 protein. The repertoire has 1.4 million to 1.5 million distinct CDR3 sequences, 42% of them found once; the top ten carry roughly 7.9%. Input material: blood. The receptors shown here come from a woman aged 18-35 years in good health.

There are a few counts of this clonotype. The rearrangement joins TRBV7-9 to TRBJ1-2, with D possibly matching TRBD1 (5 bases). The V end was cut by 7 bases, the J end by 4 bases, with 16 bases between. Germline V lookup: CDR1 SEHNR, CDR2 FQNEAQ (reference sequence). The CDR3 spans 14 residues. CDR3 protein: CASTPQEGFYGYTF. The CDR3, as DNA: TGTGCCAGCACCCCACAGGAGGGATTCTATGGCTACACCTTC.

This chain links TRBV10-3 with TRBJ2-5; D uncertain. Trimming took off 8 bases at V and 5 bases at J, with 15 bases between the two ends. This CDR3 has 13 residues. Germline CDR1 ENHRY, CDR2 SYGVKD. As DNA, the CDR3 is TGTGCCATCGCGGATTCAATTGGGGAGACCCAGTACTTC. It codes for CAIADSIGETQYF.

V usage is TRBV24-1 and J usage is TRBJ2-1; TRBD2 might be the D (5 bases). Germline CDR1 is KGHDR and CDR2 is SFDVKD. The CDR3 loop spans 14 amino acids. Trimming cost V 4 bases and J 8 bases, with 14 bases left between them. This chain's CDR3 is CATSDPILAHEQFF. The CDR3 nucleotides read TGTGCCACCAGTGACCCAATTCTAGCCCATGAGCAGTTCTTC.

This chain connects TRBV5-1 to TRBJ2-1; possibly TRBD2 for D (5 bases). This CDR3 comprises 15 residues. Germline CDR1 and CDR2: SGHRS and YFSETQ. V was trimmed by 8 bases and J by 7 bases, leaving 22 bases between them. The CDR3 region is CASSRDGGFGNEQFF. The DNA of the CDR3 is TGCGCCAGTTCTAGAGATGGAGGTTTTGGGAATGAGCAGTTCTTC.

This rearrangement joins TRBV2 to TRBJ1-1, with TRBD1 identical over 7 bases. This CDR3 is 18 amino acids long. V dropped 2 bases and J dropped 3; count of bases not matched to a gene: 15. Germline V lookup: CDR1 SNHLY, CDR2 FYNNEI. The CDR3 here is CASSELPFAGGVYTEAFF. The CDR3 DNA is TGTGCCAGCAGTGAACTTCCCTTCGCAGGGGGGGTTTACACTGAAGCTTTCTTT.

The chain uses TRBV4-1 and TRBJ1-6; 7 positions agree with TRBD1. The CDR3 loop spans 15 amino acids. Per germline, CDR1 MGHRA and CDR2 YSYEKL. The V segment lost 3 bases and the J segment 5 bases; nucleotides outside the gene matches: 4. CDR3 sequence (DNA): TGCGCCAGCAGCCAGACAGGGATTAATAATTCACCCCTCCACTTT. Translation gives CASSQTGINNSPLHF.

A few counts support this clonotype. The chain uses TRBV3-1 and TRBJ2-5; 9 bases line up with TRBD1. Germline V CDR1 and CDR2: LGHDT, YNNKEL (reference sequence). V gave up 4 bases and J gave up 5 bases; unmatched junction bases: 8. CDR3 length: 15 amino acids. As DNA, the CDR3 is TGTGCCAGCAGCCTGAAACAGGGGGCGAGTGAGACCCAGTACTTC. This codes for CASSLKQGASETQYF.

The chain recombines TRBV20-1 with TRBJ2-7; D perhaps matches TRBD2 (6 bases). From germline, CDR1 is DFQATT and CDR2 SNEGSKA (reference sequence). Deletions cut 3 bases from V and 3 bases from J, with 21 bases between. The CDR3 totals 16 residues. The CDR3 here is CSASFQGNGGVYEQYF. CDR3 coding DNA: TGCAGTGCTAGTTTTCAGGGTAACGGCGGGGTCTACGAGCAGTACTTC.

The chain couples TRBV30 to TRBJ2-1; 12 nucleotides agree with TRBD2. The CDR3 is made up of 18 amino acids. CDR1 and CDR2 from the germline V gene are GTSNPN and SVGIG (reference sequence). The trim removed 3 bases at V and 3 bases at J, leaving 12 bases unmatched. DNA of the CDR3: TGTGCCTGGAGCGGAACTAGGACTAGCGGGACACTCTACAATGAGCAGTTCTTC. Protein: CAWSGTRTSGTLYNEQFF.

The V and J genes are TRBV7-2 and TRBJ2-1; 9 positions agree with TRBD2. From germline, CDR1 is SGHTA and CDR2 FQGNSA. The CDR3 is made up of 16 amino acids. The ends lost 0 bases at V and 4 bases at J; junction bases unmatched: 4. The CDR3 is CASSLAVAGVYNEQFF. CDR3 nucleotides: TGTGCCAGCAGCTTAGCCGTAGCGGGAGTGTACAATGAGCAGTTCTTC.

The CDR3 protein is CASSAKGRNYGYTF. The DNA for the CDR3 is TGTGCCAGCAGCGCGAAGGGACGGAACTATGGCTACACCTTC. The chain uses TRBV7-9 and TRBJ1-2; weak D call: TRBD1 (5 bases). The germline CDR1 and CDR2 sequences are SEHNR and FQNEAQ (reference sequence). Trimming removed 5 bases at V and 2 bases at J, with 12 bases between. This CDR3 has 14 amino acids.

The chain couples TRBV11-3 to TRBJ2-5; D may be TRBD1 (5 bases). The CDR3 is 15 residues long. Looked up from germline, CDR1 is SGHNT and CDR2 is YENEEA. With 1 base removed from V and 0 bases from J, the gap between germline ends came to 9 bases. The CDR3 sequence: CASSLGVGDQETQYF. In DNA, the CDR3 is TGTGCCAGCAGCTTAGGAGTAGGGGACCAAGAGACCCAGTACTTC.

This clonotype showed up many times. The genes are TRBV29-1 and TRBJ2-1; D remains ambiguous. There are 13 residues in the CDR3. The V gene lost 1 base and the J gene lost 3 bases, with 7 bases spanning the gap. The germline CDR1 and CDR2 sequences are SQVTM and ANQGSEA. CDR3 sequence: CSVEASGYNEQFF. In DNA, the CDR3 is TGCAGCGTTGAAGCCTCCGGCTACAATGAGCAGTTCTTC.

This chain joins TRBV12-3 or TRBV12-4 and TRBJ1-5, with TRBD1 as a possible D gene (5 bases). The CDR3 contains 13 residues. The ends were cut back, 6 bases at V and 6 bases at J, with 12 bases in the middle. The CDR3 here is CASRCEDIQPQHF. CDR3 DNA sequence: TGTGCCAGCAGATGTGAGGACATTCAGCCCCAGCATTTT.

In this sample, this clonotype turned up a few times. The chain recombines TRBV7-2 with TRBJ2-7, with TRBD2 identical over 13 bases. The CDR3 is 15 residues long. Trimming removed 5 bases from V and 7 bases from J; junction bases left unmatched: 8. Germline V gene data show CDR1 as SGHTA and CDR2 as FQGNSA. DNA for the CDR3: TGTGCCAGCAGCCGCGGACTAGCGGGAGTCCAAGAGCAGTACTTC. Its protein product is CASSRGLAGVQEQYF.

The J gene is TRBJ1-2, the V gene TRBV20-1, with TRBD1 identical over 7 bases. This CDR3 is built from 16 residues. Germline V gives CDR1 DFQATT, CDR2 SNEGSKA (reference sequence). V gave up 6 bases and J gave up 0 bases; unmatched junction bases: 13. As DNA, the CDR3 is TGCAGTGCCGGAGGGGGCGGACAGAAGTCTAACTATGGCTACACCTTC. Translating gives CSAGGGGQKSNYGYTF.

The J gene is TRBJ2-1, the V gene TRBV7-3; D might be TRBD2 (5 bases). The V end lost 1 base, the J end lost 15 bases, and 19 bases lay between the germline ends. The CDR3 has 14 amino acids. CDR1 and CDR2 (germline): SGHTA, FQGTGA. The chain's CDR3 is CASSLNPRAGVPFF. As DNA, the CDR3 is TGTGCCAGCAGCTTAAACCCCCGGGCGGGTGTACCGTTCTTC.

This clonotype was counted only a few times. The chain's CDR3 is CASSQYPWHREGEKLFF. The CDR3 DNA reads TGCGCCAGCAGCCAATACCCCTGGCATCGGGAAGGGGAAAAACTGTTTTTT. The chain employs TRBV4-1 and TRBJ1-4; D gene ambiguous. Germline V gives CDR1 MGHRA, CDR2 YSYEKL. The CDR3 contains 17 residues. Trimming took 2 bases from V and 8 from J, leaving 21 bases between them.

This clonotype was picked up a small number of times. The chain recombines TRBV18 with TRBJ2-1, with D perhaps TRBD1 or TRBD2 (5 bases each). The germline V gene encodes CDR1 KGHSH and CDR2 LQKENI. The V and J ends lost 8 bases and 10 bases respectively, with 18 bases between them. The CDR3 is made up of 13 amino acids. CDR3 in DNA: TGTGCCAGCGTGAGGGACGGCCAAGGAGAGCAGTTCTTC. Translating gives CASVRDGQGEQFF.

The V call is TRBV7-2, the J call TRBJ2-7, with 10 bases fitting TRBD2. The V gene's germline CDR1 is SGHTA and CDR2 FQGNSA. The CDR3 extends over 15 amino acids. Trimming took 2 bases from V and 3 from J; bases not matched to a gene: 4. The DNA of the CDR3 is TGTGCCAGCAGCTTAAGCGGGAGGGGAGACTACGAGCAGTACTTC. Encoded protein: CASSLSGRGDYEQYF.

V is TRBV11-2 and J is TRBJ2-1, with 7 bases lining up with TRBD2. V trimming: 2 bases; J trimming: 5 bases; junction bases outside the gene matches: 15. This CDR3 is built from 18 residues. CDR1 SGHAT and CDR2 FQNNGV come from the germline V gene. The CDR3 reads CASSLRPGLSAGDNEQFF. The DNA for the CDR3 is TGTGCCAGCAGCTTACGCCCCGGACTTTCGGCGGGGGACAATGAGCAGTTCTTC.

The chain links TRBV6-1 to TRBJ2-1; tentatively, D is TRBD2 (5 bases). Germline loops: CDR1 MNHNS, CDR2 SASEGT. The CDR3 is 14 amino acids. V dropped 7 bases and J dropped 2 bases, with 12 bases sitting between them. The CDR3 loop is CASTTIGAYNEQFF. CDR3 bases: TGTGCCAGCACGACTATCGGGGCCTACAATGAGCAGTTCTTC.

Comments on this clonotype: Compared with germline, one end of the junction differs, possibly owing to a read error. The rearrangement joins TRBV7-7 to TRBJ2-7, with TRBD2 matching 9 bases. The better agreement between TRBJ2-5 and the DNA end casts doubt on the J call. This CDR3 comprises 15 residues. Germline V gene data show CDR1 as SSHAT and CDR2 as FNYEAQ (reference sequence). In nucleotides, the CDR3 is TGTGCTAGCAGCCCCCGGACTAGCGAGGGGGAGACCCAGTACTTC. It is translated as CASSPRTSEGETQYF.

The rearrangement links TRBV7-8 to TRBJ2-5; D is unresolved. The CDR3 runs 13 residues. V lost 4 bases and J 5 bases, leaving 11 bases between the germline ends. CDR1 is SGHVS, CDR2 FQNEAQ, per germline. CDR3 nucleotide sequence: TGTGCCAGCAGCTACGAGGAATATGAGACCCAGTACTTC. It encodes CASSYEEYETQYF.

A single count supports this clonotype. This chain uses TRBV7-9 with TRBJ2-4; 9 nucleotides match TRBD1. The better agreement between TRBJ2-7 and the DNA end casts doubt on the J call. The germline gives CDR1 SEHNR, CDR2 FQNEAQ (reference sequence). The CDR3 runs to 14 residues. The CDR3 here is CASTSAGTGSEQYF. CDR3 nucleotides: TGTGCCAGCACATCAGCGGGGACAGGGAGCGAGCAGTACTTC.